This T cell receptor (beta chain) was identified during a study of T cells in Graves' hyperthyroidism and ophthalmopathy. Study results and caveats: A model built on 13 V-J features separated ophthalmopathy from stable hyperthyroidism.

This clonotype was counted only a few times. Its antigen is undetermined. TCR beta CDR3 regions were amplified from RNA. The TCR CDR3 was amplified in a first-round RT-PCR using the HTBI primer set. TCRdb used MiXCR to reprocess the multiplex PCR reads, holding one entry per CDR3 protein. The top ten hold 10% of the sample, which has hundreds of thousands of distinct CDR3 sequences, 12% to 15% seen once. Germline-derived CDR1 and CDR2 are SGHNT and YYREEE (reference sequence). Deletions cut 3 bases from V and 4 bases from J, with 14 bases between. This CDR3 is 14 amino acids long. This clonotype was sampled from a woman between 18 and 29 years old with Graves' hyperthyroidism. The V and J genes are TRBV5-4 and TRBJ2-7; D is perhaps TRBD1 (6 bases). The sequenced sample consisted of blood. The chain's CDR3 is CASSSDGQKYEQYF. For the CDR3, the DNA is TGTGCCAGCAGCTCGGATGGACAGAAATACGAGCAGTACTTC.